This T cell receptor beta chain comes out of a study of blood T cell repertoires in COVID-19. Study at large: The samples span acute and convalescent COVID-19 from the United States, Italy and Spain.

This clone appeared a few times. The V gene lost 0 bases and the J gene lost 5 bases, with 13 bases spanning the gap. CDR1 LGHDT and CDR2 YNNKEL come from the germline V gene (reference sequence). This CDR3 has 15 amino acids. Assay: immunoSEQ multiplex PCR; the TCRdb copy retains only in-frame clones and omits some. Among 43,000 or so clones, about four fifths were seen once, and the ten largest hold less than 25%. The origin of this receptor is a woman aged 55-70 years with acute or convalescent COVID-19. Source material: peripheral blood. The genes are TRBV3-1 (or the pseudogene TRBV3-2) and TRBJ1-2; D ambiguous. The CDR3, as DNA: TGTGCCAGCAGCCAAGAAGCGGGGTGTGGGTATGGCTACACCTTC. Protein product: CASSQEAGCGYGYTF.